This passage covers 32 T cell receptor beta chains from one sample sequenced in a study of cytomegalovirus exposure and HLA in healthy donors. The PCR employed 60 Vbeta primers together with 13 Jbeta primers. Generated by immunoSEQ multiplex PCR, the TCRdb table keeps only in-frame clones and is missing some. The sample has some 110,000 clones; over 65% are singletons. Material for sequencing was PBMCs. The source is a woman between 50 and 59 years old in good health and CMV-seropositive.

The CDR3 bases are TGTGCCAGCAGTTTGGAGACGGCAGGGGGCGCGGGCTACACCTTC. This sequence encodes CASSLETAGGAGYTF. The chain is built from TRBV28 and TRBJ1-2, with 8 bases that match TRBD1. CDR3 size: 15 residues. From germline, CDR1 is MDHEN and CDR2 SYDVKM. V trimming: 3 bases; J trimming: 8 bases; junction bases outside the gene matches: 11.

The rearrangement links TRBV29-1 to TRBJ2-3; 9 bases agree with TRBD2. Germline V gene data show CDR1 as SQVTM and CDR2 as ANQGSEA. CDR3 length: 15 residues. The trim removed 6 bases at V and 1 base at J, leaving 8 bases unmatched. The CDR3 here is CSVPPPSGGTDTQYF. For the CDR3, the DNA is TGCAGCGTCCCCCCGCCTAGCGGGGGCACAGATACGCAGTATTTT.

V gene TRBV4-3 combines with J gene TRBJ2-1; TRBD1 agrees at 8 bases. This CDR3 spans 12 amino acids. Germline CDR1 LGHNA, CDR2 YSLEER. J was trimmed by 12 bases and V by 6 bases; bases with no gene match: 7. CDR3 bases: TGCGCCAGCAGGGCAGGGGGCGGTGGGCAGTTCTTC. Its protein is CASRAGGGGQFF.

V and J are TRBV28 and TRBJ2-1; 12 nucleotides match TRBD2. The germline V gene has CDR1 MDHEN and CDR2 SYDVKM. The CDR3 sequence is 16 residues long. V lost 4 bases, J lost 8 bases, and 9 bases stayed unmatched. CDR3 loop: CASSYNLRLAGDEQFF. DNA for the CDR3: TGTGCCAGCAGTTACAATTTGAGACTAGCGGGAGATGAGCAGTTCTTC.

There are a few counts of this clone. The chain employs TRBV7-9 and TRBJ1-4, with 7 bases matching TRBD1. Germline lookup yields CDR1 SEHNR and CDR2 FQNEAQ (reference sequence). V was clipped by 2 bases and J by 5 bases; unmatched bases: 8. The CDR3 consists of 16 residues. The CDR3 is CASSLRGTATNEKLFF. The CDR3 DNA reads as TGTGCCAGCAGCTTACGAGGGACAGCCACGAATGAAAAACTGTTTTTT. The whole variable domain, filled in from reference TRBV7-9 and TRBJ1-4, reads DTGVSQNPRHKITKRGQNVTFRCDPISEHNRLYWYRQTLGQGPEFLTYFQNEAQLEKSRLLSDRFSAERPKGSFSTLEIQRTEQGDSAMYLCASSLRGTATNEKLFFGSGTQLSVL.

The chain recombines TRBV19 with TRBJ2-7; no definite D call. The CDR3 runs 11 residues. CDR1 and CDR2 (germline): LNHDA, SQIVND (reference sequence). The V gene lost 0 bases and the J gene lost 12 bases, with 9 bases spanning the gap. CDR3: CASSIDNEAYF. The CDR3, as DNA: TGTGCCAGTAGTATAGATAATGAGGCGTACTTC.

V and J are TRBV6-1 and TRBJ1-1; 12 bases agree with TRBD1. The CDR3 is made up of 15 amino acids. Germline V gene sequence: CDR1 MNHNS, CDR2 SASEGT. The V and J ends lost 6 bases and 4 bases, in that order; junction bases with no gene match: 6. CDR3 coding DNA: TGTGCCAGCAGGGGACAGGGGGCGTGGAGCACTGAAGCTTTCTTT. Its protein is CASRGQGAWSTEAFF.

J is TRBJ1-5 and V is TRBV27; D possibly corresponds to TRBD1 (6 bases). CDR3 size: 16 residues. Deletions cut 4 bases from V and 2 bases from J, with 15 bases between. Looked up from germline, CDR1 is MNHEY and CDR2 is SMNVEV (reference sequence). CDR3: CASSSLMSGGNQPQHF. In nucleotides, the CDR3 is TGTGCCAGCAGTTCCCTAATGTCAGGGGGCAATCAGCCCCAGCATTTT.

The chain is built from TRBV7-6 and TRBJ2-5; D remains ambiguous. The length of the CDR3 is 15 residues. Trimming removed 5 bases from V and 2 bases from J, with 15 bases in between. The germline CDR1 and CDR2 sequences are SGHVS and FNYEAQ. CDR3 sequence reads: CASSLGGRPQETQYF. The CDR3 region has the DNA TGTGCCAGCAGCCTAGGTGGCAGGCCACAAGAGACCCAGTACTTC. Looking up the rest from reference TRBV7-6 and TRBJ2-5 gives the full variable domain: GAGVSQSPRYKVTKRGQDVALRCDPISGHVSLYWYRQALGQGPEFLTYFNYEAQQDKSGLPNDRFSAERPEGSISTLTIQRTEQRDSAMYRCASSLGGRPQETQYFGPGTRLLVL.

This CDR3 is CASRPSQGSYGYTF. The CDR3 coding sequence is TGTGCCAGTAGACCGAGCCAGGGAAGCTATGGCTACACCTTC. V usage is TRBV19 and J usage is TRBJ1-2; a weak D match, TRBD1 (5 bases). In germline, CDR1 is LNHDA, CDR2 SQIVND (reference sequence). V was trimmed by 6 bases and J by 4 bases, leaving 15 bases between them. The CDR3 has 14 amino acids.

The gene calls are TRBV2 and TRBJ1-2; tentatively, D is TRBD1 (5 bases). The CDR3 covers 14 residues. Trimming stripped 8 bases from V and 5 bases from J, with 18 bases between. Germline-derived CDR1 and CDR2 are SNHLY and FYNNEI. CDR3 bases: TGTGCCAGCGATGGGCGGGGGAGGTATTATGGCTACACCTTC. Its protein product is CASDGRGRYYGYTF. The whole variable domain, remainder taken from reference TRBV2 and TRBJ1-2, is EPEVTQTPSHQVTQMGQEVILRCVPISNHLYFYWYRQILGQKVEFLVSFYNNEISEKSEIFDDQFSVERPDGSNFTLKIRSTKLEDSAMYFCASDGRGRYYGYTFGSGTRLTVV.

The chain is built from TRBV10-1 and TRBJ2-1; 12 nucleotides line up with TRBD2. The CDR3 extends over 13 amino acids. Germline V gives CDR1 WNHNN, CDR2 SYGVQD (reference sequence). V shed 6 bases, J shed 15 bases, and the junction held 9 bases outside the gene matches. CDR3: CASRSSGGADLFF. The CDR3 coding sequence is TGCGCCAGCAGATCTAGCGGGGGGGCCGATCTGTTCTTC.

The chain carries TRBV6-4 and TRBJ2-1, with 7 bases that match TRBD1. Per germline, CDR1 MRHNA and CDR2 SNTAGT. The CDR3 is made up of 16 amino acids. Trimming took 3 bases from V and 2 from J; bases not matched to a gene: 7. Here the CDR3 reads CASSENGQGAYNEQFF. The CDR3 region has the DNA TGTGCCAGCAGTGAAAATGGGCAGGGGGCCTACAATGAGCAGTTCTTC.

This clone has more than one count but fewer than ten. This sequence joins TRBV9 and TRBJ1-2; TRBD1 is a possible D gene (6 bases). The CDR3 has 17 amino acids. Deletions cut 4 bases from V and 0 bases from J, with 19 bases between. CDR1 SGDLS and CDR2 YYNGEE come from the germline V gene. CDR3 residues: CASSPRGGGATNYGYTF. CDR3 coding DNA: TGTGCCAGCAGCCCGAGAGGGGGTGGCGCCACTAACTATGGCTACACCTTC.

As DNA, the CDR3 is TGTGCCAGCTCACCAACCGGGACAGGGTTCGAGAACACTGAAGCTTTCTTT. As protein: CASSPTGTGFENTEAFF. The chain employs TRBV18 and TRBJ1-1, with 9 nucleotides matching TRBD1. Germline CDR1 and CDR2: KGHSH and LQKENI. The CDR3 is 17 amino acids. The V gene end was trimmed by 2 bases and the J gene end by 1 base; junction bases not matched to a gene: 8.

V is TRBV5-4 and J is TRBJ1-3, with 9 bases fitting TRBD1. The CDR3 has 15 amino acids. The J segment lost 2 bases and the V segment lost 4 bases, leaving 4 bases of the junction unmatched. In germline, CDR1 is SGHNT, CDR2 YYREEE (reference sequence). CDR3 region: CASSATGGAGNTIYF. The CDR3 nucleotides are TGTGCCAGCAGCGCCACAGGGGGCGCTGGAAACACCATATATTTT.

This sequence joins TRBV10-3 and TRBJ1-2; D is unclear. V dropped 2 bases and J dropped 4 bases, with 17 bases sitting between them. CDR1 is ENHRY, CDR2 SYGVKD, per germline. CDR3 length equals 16 residues. The CDR3 nucleotides are TGTGCCATCAGTGAGGAGAGCCCCGGGTTTGGCTATGGCTACACCTTC. As protein: CAISEESPGFGYGYTF.

This clone was seen a handful of times. V is TRBV4-3 and J is TRBJ1-3; D is unclear. Germline V gene sequence: CDR1 LGHNA, CDR2 YSLEER. Trimming stripped 4 bases from V and 4 bases from J, with 17 bases between. The CDR3 has 16 amino acids. The CDR3 DNA follows: TGCGCCAGCAGCCTCCAGCGGTCAGGTCCCGGAAACACCATATATTTT. Translation: CASSLQRSGPGNTIYF.

This sequence joins TRBV5-1 and TRBJ2-3; the match to TRBD1 covers 10 bases. Germline V CDR1 and CDR2: SGHRS, YFSETQ. The CDR3 runs 17 residues. J was trimmed by 4 bases and V by 0 bases; bases with no gene match: 8. Here the CDR3 DNA reads TGCGCCAGCAGCTTGGTTGGACAGGGGGGACCAGCAGATACGCAGTATTTT. Protein product: CASSLVGQGGPADTQYF.

This clone appeared once. The chain joins TRBV18 to TRBJ1-5; D is ambiguous. The V gene lost 3 bases and the J gene lost 0 bases, with 6 bases spanning the gap. The CDR3 has 14 amino acids. Germline V gene lookup returns CDR1 KGHSH and CDR2 LQKENI. The CDR3 nucleotides are TGTGCCAGCTCACCCGAGAGTAGCAATCAGCCCCAGCATTTT. It codes for CASSPESSNQPQHF.

The V gene is TRBV2, the J gene TRBJ1-1; D is ambiguous. The CDR3 length is 14 residues. The germline CDR1 and CDR2 sequences are SNHLY and FYNNEI. V was shortened by 3 bases and J by 0 bases, with 8 bases between the two germline ends. CDR3 amino acids: CASSDRILNTEAFF. The CDR3 DNA follows: TGTGCCAGCAGTGACAGAATTTTGAACACTGAAGCTTTCTTT.

The chain uses TRBV19 and TRBJ1-1; tentative D call: TRBD1 (5 bases). This CDR3 is built from 15 residues. Trimming left V 5 bases short and J 3 bases short, with 16 bases between. Germline V gene data show CDR1 as LNHDA and CDR2 as SQIVND (reference sequence). This chain's CDR3 is CASSAPLRDDTEAFF. CDR3 sequence (DNA): TGTGCCAGTAGTGCCCCTCTCAGGGATGACACTGAAGCTTTCTTT.

This clone was found a few times. The V call is TRBV19, the J call TRBJ2-5; possible D gene TRBD2, 6 bases. Trimming cost V 10 bases and J 4 bases, with 10 bases left between them. The CDR3 totals 11 residues. Germline V gene sequence: CDR1 LNHDA, CDR2 SQIVND (reference sequence). The CDR3 sequence: CATLGGETQYF. In DNA form, the CDR3 reads TGTGCCACCTTGGGGGGAGAGACCCAGTACTTC.

The DNA of the CDR3 is TGTGCCAGCAGTCTGGGACCCTTAGGCAGGGGCGAGCAGTACTTC. This gives the protein CASSLGPLGRGEQYF. The rearrangement joins TRBV27 to TRBJ2-7; a weak D match, TRBD1 (6 bases). Trimming stripped 5 bases from V and 6 bases from J, with 20 bases between. The CDR3 has 15 residues. CDR1 is MNHEY, CDR2 SMNVEV, per germline (reference sequence).

The chain combines TRBV11-2 with TRBJ1-5, with 10 bases matching TRBD1. CDR1 and CDR2 (germline): SGHAT, FQNNGV. V was clipped by 4 bases and J by 7 bases; unmatched bases: 4. CDR3 length equals 14 residues. The CDR3, as DNA: TGTGCCAGCAGCTCCGGACAGGGGGTGCAGCCCCAGCATTTT. Its translation: CASSSGQGVQPQHF. The full variable domain, completed using reference TRBV11-2 and TRBJ1-5, is EAGVAQSPRYKIIEKRQSVAFWCNPISGHATLYWYQQILGQGPKLLIQFQNNGVVDDSQLPKDRFSAERLKGVDSTLKIQPAKLEDSAVYLCASSSGQGVQPQHFGDGTRLSIL.

The chain joins TRBV25-1 to TRBJ1-1; possibly TRBD1 for D (6 bases). This CDR3 is 14 amino acids long. The V end was cut by 3 bases, the J end by 4 bases, with 12 bases between. Germline V gene data show CDR1 as MGHDK and CDR2 as SYGVNS. CDR3 residues: CASSDSTGPTEAFF. CDR3 DNA sequence: TGTGCCAGCAGTGATAGCACAGGGCCCACTGAAGCTTTCTTT. The full variable domain, completed using reference TRBV25-1 and TRBJ1-1, is EADIYQTPRYLVIGTGKKITLECSQTMGHDKMYWYQQDPGMELHLIHYSYGVNSTEKGDLSSESTVSRIRTEHFPLTLESARPSHTSQYLCASSDSTGPTEAFFGQGTRLTVV.

V and J are TRBV7-8 and TRBJ2-5, with 8 positions matching TRBD2. Per germline, CDR1 SGHVS and CDR2 FQNEAQ. Trimming at V came to 4 bases and at J to 7 bases, leaving 5 bases not matched to a gene. This CDR3 contains 13 residues. CDR3 bases: TGTGCCAGCAGCTATCCGGGGGGGCGGACCCAGTACTTC. It specifies CASSYPGGRTQYF.

The chain is built from TRBV5-1 and TRBJ2-3; 10 bases map to TRBD2. Germline-derived CDR1 and CDR2 are SGHRS and YFSETQ. The CDR3 is made up of 16 amino acids. The ends lost 4 bases at V and 6 bases at J; junction bases unmatched: 11. CDR3 nucleotide sequence: TGCGCCAGCAGCGCCCCGAGAAGCGGGGGGGCGGATACGCAGTATTTT. Amino acid sequence: CASSAPRSGGADTQYF.

This rearrangement joins TRBV29-1 to TRBJ2-2; maybe TRBD2 (5 bases). CDR1 is SQVTM and CDR2 is ANQGSEA in the germline V gene. Trimming took 1 base from V and 5 from J, leaving 5 bases between them. The CDR3 length is 12 residues. The CDR3 spells CSVEGETGELFF. The CDR3 DNA reads TGCAGCGTTGAAGGGGAGACCGGGGAGCTGTTTTTT.

The chain has TRBV28 and TRBJ1-5; 10 bases are shared with TRBD1. The germline gives CDR1 MDHEN, CDR2 SYDVKM. The trim removed 5 bases at V and 3 bases at J, leaving 4 bases unmatched. The CDR3 is 15 residues long. The CDR3 reads CASSRTGGDNQPQHF. DNA of the CDR3: TGTGCCAGCAGTAGGACAGGGGGTGACAATCAGCCCCAGCATTTT.

The sample holds one count of this clone. The chain has TRBV30 and TRBJ2-5; maybe TRBD2 (6 bases). CDR3 length: 14 residues. Germline loops: CDR1 GTSNPN, CDR2 SVGIG (reference sequence). V lost 2 bases and J 5 bases, leaving 15 bases between the germline ends. DNA for the CDR3: TGTGCCTGGAGTATTCGCGGGGAAGGGGAGACCCAGTACTTC. This translates into CAWSIRGEGETQYF. Supplemented by reference TRBV30 and TRBJ2-5, the full variable domain reads SQTIHQWPATLVQPVGSPLSLECTVEGTSNPNLYWYRQAAGRGLQLLFYSVGIGQISSEVPQNLSASRPQDRQFILSSKKLLLSDSGFYLCAWSIRGEGETQYFGPGTRLLVL.

The rearrangement links TRBV5-6 to TRBJ2-1, with TRBD2 matching 8 bases. Germline V gene sequence: CDR1 SGHDT, CDR2 YYEEEE. The V segment lost 2 bases and the J segment 8 bases; nucleotides outside the gene matches: 12. The CDR3 is made up of 16 amino acids. CDR3 in DNA: TGTGCCAGCAGCTTTGATCGCTGGCGGGAGGTCGATGAGCAGTTCTTC. Its protein product is CASSFDRWREVDEQFF.